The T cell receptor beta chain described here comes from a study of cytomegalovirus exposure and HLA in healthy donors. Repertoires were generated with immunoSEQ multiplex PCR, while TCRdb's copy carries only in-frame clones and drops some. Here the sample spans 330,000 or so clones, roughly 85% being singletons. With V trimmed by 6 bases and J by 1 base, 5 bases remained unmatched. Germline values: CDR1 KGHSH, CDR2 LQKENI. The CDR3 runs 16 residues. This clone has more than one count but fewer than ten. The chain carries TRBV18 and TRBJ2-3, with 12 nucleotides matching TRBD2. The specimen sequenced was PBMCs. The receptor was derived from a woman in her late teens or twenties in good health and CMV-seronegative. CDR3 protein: CASSTGTSGRTDTQYF. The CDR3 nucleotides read TGTGCCAGCTCGACCGGGACTAGCGGGCGCACAGATACGCAGTATTTT.